Each of the 5 T cell receptor beta chains below was sequenced from the same sample in a study of blood T cells in healthy people across ages (dated by TCRdb to between 2014 and 2017). The library was made by 5' RACE. TCRdb lists the instrument as Illumina HiSeq 2500. A second PCR of 7 to 11 cycles was run with a J-beta primer mix and a sample-barcoded 5' primer. TCRdb reanalyzed the raw reads on its own, using fastp at Q25 for trimming and MiXCR for clone calling, and kept in-frame beta chains. Identical CDR3 proteins give one entry, which carries the most common genes and DNA. Here the sample has approximately 900,000 distinct CDR3 sequences; about 48% occur a single time. Roughly 13% of the sample is held by the ten biggest clonotypes. The sequenced sample was blood. The origin of the receptors is a man aged 25-40 years in good health.

This chain links TRBV12-3 or TRBV12-4 with TRBJ2-1, with D unresolved. The CDR3 is 16 residues long. Deletions cut 2 bases from V and 0 bases from J, with 11 bases between. The CDR3 nucleotides read TGTGCCAGCAGTTTAACGGGTTCCTACTCCTACAATGAGCAGTTCTTC. It yields the protein CASSLTGSYSYNEQFF.

The genes are TRBV25-1 and TRBJ1-1, with D unclear. The V end lost 0 bases, the J end lost 3 bases, and 8 bases lay between the germline ends. CDR3 length: 14 amino acids. Per the germline V gene, CDR1 is MGHDK and CDR2 is SYGVNS. Here the CDR3 DNA reads TGTGCCAGCAGTGAATATCCTGAATACACTGAAGCTTTCTTT. Translating it yields CASSEYPEYTEAFF.

This clonotype has just a few counts. The chain has TRBV7-2 and TRBJ2-5; 8 bases line up with TRBD2. Germline values: CDR1 SGHTA, CDR2 FQGNSA. The CDR3 covers 16 residues. V shed 1 base and J 5 bases; nucleotides not matched to a gene: 9. CDR3 protein: CASSLDLASGRETQYF. DNA for the CDR3: TGTGCCAGCAGCTTAGATCTGGCTAGCGGGCGCGAGACCCAGTACTTC. The full variable domain, in which reference TRBV7-2 and TRBJ2-5 provide the parts outside the CDR3, is GAGVSQSPSNKVTEKGKDVELRCDPISGHTALYWYRQSLGQGLEFLIYFQGNSAPDKSGLPSDRFSAERTGGSVSTLTIQRTQQEDSAVYLCASSLDLASGRETQYFGPGTRLLVL.

J is TRBJ1-2 and V is TRBV2, with 7 bases fitting TRBD1. The germline gives CDR1 SNHLY, CDR2 FYNNEI. CDR3 size: 14 residues. After removal of 0 bases from V and 7 bases from J, the junction contained 5 bases not matched to a gene. The CDR3 loop is CASSEARQGRGYTF. For the CDR3, the DNA is TGTGCCAGCAGTGAAGCGAGACAGGGTCGTGGCTACACCTTC.

The chain combines TRBV11-2 with TRBJ2-3; maybe TRBD1 (6 bases). Looked up from germline, CDR1 is SGHAT and CDR2 is FQNNGV. The germline V and J ends were trimmed by 0 bases and 3 bases, with 16 bases remaining between them. This CDR3 is built from 17 residues. Here the CDR3 reads CASSLDVTGLGTDTQYF. CDR3 in DNA: TGTGCCAGCAGCTTAGATGTAACAGGGTTGGGAACAGATACGCAGTATTTT.